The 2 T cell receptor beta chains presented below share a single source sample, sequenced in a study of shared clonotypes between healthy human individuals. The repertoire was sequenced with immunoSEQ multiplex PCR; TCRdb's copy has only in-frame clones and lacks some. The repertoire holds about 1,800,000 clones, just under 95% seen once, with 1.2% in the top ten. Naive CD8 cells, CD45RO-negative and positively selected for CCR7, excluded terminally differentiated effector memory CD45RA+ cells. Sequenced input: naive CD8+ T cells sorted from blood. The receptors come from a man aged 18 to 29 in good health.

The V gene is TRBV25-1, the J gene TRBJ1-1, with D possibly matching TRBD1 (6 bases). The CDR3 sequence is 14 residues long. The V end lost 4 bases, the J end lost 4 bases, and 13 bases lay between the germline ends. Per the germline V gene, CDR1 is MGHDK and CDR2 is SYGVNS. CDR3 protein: CASSVSGESTEAFF. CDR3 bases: TGTGCCAGCAGTGTTTCAGGGGAAAGCACTGAAGCTTTCTTT.

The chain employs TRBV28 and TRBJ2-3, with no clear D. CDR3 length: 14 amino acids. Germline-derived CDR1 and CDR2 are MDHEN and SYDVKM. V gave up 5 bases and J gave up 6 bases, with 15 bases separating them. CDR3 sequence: CASSLRRDTDTQYF. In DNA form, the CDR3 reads TGTGCCAGCAGTCTCCGACGAGATACGGATACGCAGTATTTT.